This passage covers 30 T cell receptor beta chains from one sample sequenced in a study of cytomegalovirus exposure and HLA in healthy donors. PCR used 60 Vbeta primers and 13 Jbeta primers. TCRdb's table, derived via immunoSEQ multiplex PCR, lists solely in-frame clones and lacks some. This table holds approximately 110,000 clones. Sequenced sample: PBMCs. The receptors originated from a man younger than 45 in good health and CMV-seronegative.

The chain has TRBV30 and TRBJ2-5; the match to TRBD2 covers 15 bases. This CDR3 comprises 16 residues. Germline V gene sequence: CDR1 GTSNPN, CDR2 SVGIG (reference sequence). Trimming at V came to 1 base and at J to 7 bases, leaving 7 bases not matched to a gene. The CDR3 sequence is CAWSAGLAGGQGTQYF. CDR3 sequence (DNA): TGTGCCTGGAGTGCCGGACTAGCGGGAGGGCAGGGGACCCAGTACTTC.

The V and J genes are TRBV9 and TRBJ2-3; D may be TRBD2 (6 bases). The V and J ends lost 3 bases and 6 bases respectively, with 17 bases between them. Germline CDR1 SGDLS, CDR2 YYNGEE. This CDR3 is built from 15 residues. The CDR3 DNA reads as TGTGCCAGCAGCGCCGGCGGGATCCCGGCCGATACGCAGTATTTT. The encoded protein is CASSAGGIPADTQYF.

The CDR3 sequence: CASSLQGLEAFF. CDR3 sequence (DNA): TGTGCCAGCAGCTTACAGGGGTTAGAAGCTTTCTTT. The chain employs TRBV5-6 and TRBJ1-1; 7 bases align to TRBD1. Looked up from germline, CDR1 is SGHDT and CDR2 is YYEEEE. J was trimmed by 8 bases and V by 2 bases; bases with no gene match: 3. The CDR3 runs 12 residues. Supplemented by reference TRBV5-6 and TRBJ1-1, the full variable domain reads DAGVTQSPTHLIKTRGQQVTLRCSPKSGHDTVSWYQQALGQGPQFIFQYYEEEERQRGNFPDRFSGHQFPNYSSELNVNALLLGDSALYLCASSLQGLEAFFGQGTRLTVV.

The CDR3 sequence is CASSGDRGYPPTEAFF. The CDR3 DNA follows: TGTGCCAGCAGCGGGGACAGGGGGTACCCGCCCACTGAAGCTTTCTTT. V gene TRBV7-2 combines with J gene TRBJ1-1; 11 bases are a match to TRBD1. V was clipped by 5 bases and J by 4 bases; unmatched bases: 9. Germline V gene lookup returns CDR1 SGHTA and CDR2 FQGNSA. The CDR3 runs to 16 residues.

The V call is TRBV7-9, the J call TRBJ2-1; 11 bases line up with TRBD2. Looked up from germline, CDR1 is SEHNR and CDR2 is FQNEAQ (reference sequence). CDR3 length: 18 residues. The V gene end was trimmed by 5 bases and the J gene end by 2 bases; junction bases not matched to a gene: 11. The CDR3 DNA is TGTGCCAGCAGCCAACCGGGACTAGCGGCTTTTGCCTACAATGAGCAGTTCTTC. This translates into CASSQPGLAAFAYNEQFF.

The chain has TRBV28 and TRBJ1-4, with 7 bases aligning to TRBD1. The CDR3 length is 13 residues. Losses at the gene ends were 6 bases for V and 6 bases for J; bases not matched to a gene: 4. The germline CDR1 and CDR2 sequences are MDHEN and SYDVKM. CDR3 DNA: TGTGCCAGCAGGCCAGGGGGTTATGAAAAACTGTTTTTT. Translation: CASRPGGYEKLFF.

The J gene is TRBJ1-6, the V gene TRBV14; no clear D. CDR1 is SGHDN and CDR2 is FVKESK in the germline V gene. With 0 bases removed from V and 8 bases from J, the gap between germline ends came to 5 bases. This CDR3 has 13 amino acids. In nucleotides, the CDR3 is TGTGCCAGCAGCCAAGATTCTCATTCACCCCTCCACTTT. Its protein product is CASSQDSHSPLHF.

The J gene is TRBJ1-1, the V gene TRBV15; D might be TRBD1 (6 bases). CDR3 size: 12 residues. In germline, CDR1 is LNHNV, CDR2 YYDKDF (reference sequence). V was cut by 4 bases and J by 10 bases, with 13 bases left in between. The CDR3 DNA reads as TGTGCCACCAGCATCCTCGGGACACCAGCTTTCTTT. Protein sequence: CATSILGTPAFF.

The chain carries TRBV4-1 and TRBJ2-1; TRBD2 aligns across 8 bases. The V segment lost 0 bases and the J segment 8 bases; nucleotides outside the gene matches: 12. The CDR3 extends over 17 amino acids. Germline loops: CDR1 MGHRA, CDR2 YSYEKL. The CDR3 coding sequence is TGCGCCAGCAGCCAAGATGGGCGGGAGGAGGGTTTCTATGAGCAGTTCTTC. This codes for CASSQDGREEGFYEQFF.

This chain uses TRBV6-1 with TRBJ1-1; 10 positions match TRBD1. The V gene end was trimmed by 6 bases and the J gene end by 3 bases; junction bases not matched to a gene: 1. The CDR3 contains 13 residues. The germline V gene has CDR1 MNHNS and CDR2 SASEGT. The CDR3 bases are TGTGCCAGCAGGGGGACAGGGGACACTGAAGCTTTCTTT. The encoded protein is CASRGTGDTEAFF.

The chain employs TRBV5-4 and TRBJ1-1, with D maybe TRBD1 (6 bases). V lost 0 bases and J lost 2, with 11 bases in between. The CDR3 consists of 15 residues. Germline V gives CDR1 SGHNT, CDR2 YYREEE (reference sequence). CDR3 loop: CASSLEQGTNTEAFF. The CDR3 nucleotides read TGTGCCAGCAGCTTGGAGCAGGGGACAAACACTGAAGCTTTCTTT.

V usage is TRBV5-1 and J usage is TRBJ1-1; no clear D gene. V lost 3 bases and J 1 base, leaving 7 bases between the germline ends. The CDR3 length is 13 residues. Per the germline V gene, CDR1 is SGHRS and CDR2 is YFSETQ. CDR3 protein: CASSSNGNTEAFF. The CDR3 DNA sequence: TGCGCCAGCAGCTCAAACGGGAACACTGAAGCTTTCTTT.

The V and J genes are TRBV28 and TRBJ2-3; 9 bases fit TRBD2. Germline V gives CDR1 MDHEN, CDR2 SYDVKM. The CDR3 is made up of 16 amino acids. V shed 2 bases and J 4 bases; nucleotides not matched to a gene: 7. The CDR3 protein is CASSLVAGGPADTQYF. The CDR3 DNA is TGTGCCAGCAGTTTAGTTGCGGGAGGGCCGGCAGATACGCAGTATTTT.

The chain links TRBV11-2 to TRBJ2-7, with D maybe TRBD1 (5 bases). CDR1 and CDR2 (germline): SGHAT, FQNNGV. There are 13 residues in the CDR3. The V and J ends lost 0 bases and 4 bases respectively, with 7 bases between them. CDR3: CASSLDREYEQYF. CDR3 DNA: TGTGCCAGCAGCTTAGACAGGGAATACGAGCAGTACTTC.

The chain carries TRBV6-5 and TRBJ1-1; 8 bases align to TRBD1. The germline gives CDR1 MNHEY, CDR2 SVGAGI. J lost 1 base, V lost 6 bases, and 4 bases had no gene match. The CDR3 is 14 residues long. CDR3 nucleotides: TGTGCCAGCAGCCGGGACAGGAGGAACACTGAAGCTTTCTTT. Its translation is CASSRDRRNTEAFF.

The chain is built from TRBV2 and TRBJ2-3; D is unclear. CDR1 SNHLY and CDR2 FYNNEI come from the germline V gene. V lost 6 bases and J 1 base, leaving 11 bases between the germline ends. CDR3 size: 14 residues. The CDR3: CASSPPRRTDTQYF. The CDR3 nucleotides read TGTGCCAGCAGCCCCCCCCGTCGCACAGATACGCAGTATTTT.

This chain links TRBV19 with TRBJ1-5, with D possibly matching TRBD1 (5 bases). Per germline, CDR1 LNHDA and CDR2 SQIVND (reference sequence). The germline V and J ends were trimmed by 4 bases and 5 bases, with 6 bases remaining between them. The CDR3 extends over 12 amino acids. The CDR3 loop is CASSTGDQPQHF. The DNA for the CDR3 is TGTGCCAGTAGTACGGGGGATCAGCCCCAGCATTTT.

The chain links TRBV7-9 to TRBJ1-1, with a possible D match to TRBD1 (5 bases). Germline CDR1 and CDR2: SEHNR and FQNEAQ (reference sequence). With 1 base removed from V and 2 bases from J, the gap between germline ends came to 11 bases. The CDR3 has 15 residues. The CDR3 is CASSLVSGRNTEAFF. The CDR3 region has the DNA TGTGCCAGCAGCTTAGTTTCAGGGCGAAACACTGAAGCTTTCTTT.

V is TRBV29-1 and J is TRBJ2-1, with 11 nucleotides matching TRBD2. Looked up from germline, CDR1 is SQVTM and CDR2 is ANQGSEA. The CDR3 is made up of 15 amino acids. Losses at the gene ends were 8 bases for V and 6 bases for J; bases not matched to a gene: 12. The CDR3 DNA sequence: TGCAGCATTAAAACCGGGACTAGCGGACTCAATGAGCAGTTCTTC. The encoded protein is CSIKTGTSGLNEQFF.

The chain has TRBV6-1 and TRBJ1-2; D remains ambiguous. The germline gives CDR1 MNHNS, CDR2 SASEGT. The CDR3 is 12 residues long. The V end lost 6 bases, the J end lost 3 bases, and 8 bases lay between the germline ends. The CDR3 DNA follows: TGTGCCAGCAGGGCGGCGGACTATGGCTACACCTTC. Translating it yields CASRAADYGYTF.

The chain links TRBV11-2 to TRBJ1-2; the match to TRBD1 covers 8 bases. The V gene's germline CDR1 is SGHAT and CDR2 FQNNGV. This CDR3 spans 12 amino acids. V gave up 6 bases and J gave up 3 bases; unmatched junction bases: 0. The CDR3 loop is CASRGQDYGYTF. CDR3 in DNA: TGTGCCAGCAGGGGACAGGACTATGGCTACACCTTC.

The chain has TRBV7-3 and TRBJ2-1; 16 nucleotides agree with TRBD2. The V gene's germline CDR1 is SGHTA and CDR2 FQGTGA. The CDR3 runs 18 residues. Trimming at V came to 1 base and at J to 9 bases, leaving 9 bases not matched to a gene. This CDR3 is CASSLKTGLAGGSVEQFF. In nucleotides, the CDR3 is TGTGCCAGCAGCTTAAAGACGGGACTAGCGGGAGGGTCGGTTGAGCAGTTCTTC.

The chain uses TRBV10-3 and TRBJ1-1; TRBD1 is a possible D gene (6 bases). The germline V gene encodes CDR1 ENHRY and CDR2 SYGVKD. The CDR3 is 15 amino acids. Trimming stripped 4 bases from V and 5 bases from J, with 17 bases between. The CDR3 here is CAISGGLGARTEAFF. CDR3 DNA sequence: TGTGCCATCAGTGGGGGTTTGGGGGCGCGGACTGAAGCTTTCTTT.

This chain joins TRBV27 and TRBJ2-1, with 14 bases aligning to TRBD2. The CDR3 runs to 15 residues. The V gene's germline CDR1 is MNHEY and CDR2 SMNVEV (reference sequence). Trimming cost V 6 bases and J 9 bases; bases outside gene matches: 7. The CDR3, as DNA: TGTGCCAGCAGGCCTAGACTAGCGGGAGGGCCTGAGCAGTTCTTC. This codes for CASRPRLAGGPEQFF.

The chain recombines TRBV19 with TRBJ2-1, with 12 bases fitting TRBD2. Trimming removed 5 bases from V and 5 bases from J; junction bases left unmatched: 10. This CDR3 contains 17 residues. Germline assignment: CDR1 LNHDA and CDR2 SQIVND (reference sequence). The CDR3 nucleotides are TGTGCCAGTAGTCTCCAACTGACTAGCGGGGGCAACAATGAGCAGTTCTTC. This codes for CASSLQLTSGGNNEQFF. Variable domain in full (rest from reference TRBV19 and TRBJ2-1): DGGITQSPKYLFRKEGQNVTLSCEQNLNHDAMYWYRQDPGQGLRLIYYSQIVNDFQKGDIAEGYSVSREKKESFPLTVTSAQKNPTAFYLCASSLQLTSGGNNEQFFGPGTRLTVL.

The chain couples TRBV12-5 to TRBJ1-1; D uncertain. The CDR3 consists of 13 residues. In germline, CDR1 is LGHNT, CDR2 FRNRAP. V dropped 1 base and J dropped 0 bases, with 3 bases sitting between them. CDR3 in amino acids: CASGLAVNTEAFF. The CDR3 DNA reads as TGTGCTAGTGGTTTGGCAGTGAACACTGAAGCTTTCTTT.

This chain links TRBV27 with TRBJ1-4; no clear D gene. The V and J ends lost 2 bases and 4 bases respectively, with 11 bases between them. Germline V gene data show CDR1 as MNHEY and CDR2 as SMNVEV (reference sequence). This CDR3 is built from 15 residues. CDR3 sequence reads: CASSLTGLDNEKLFF. The CDR3 nucleotides are TGTGCCAGCAGTTTAACCGGGTTGGATAATGAAAAACTGTTTTTT.

The chain links TRBV19 to TRBJ1-1; 7 bases are a match to TRBD1. Germline V gives CDR1 LNHDA, CDR2 SQIVND (reference sequence). The CDR3 has 15 amino acids. V gave up 3 bases and J gave up 4 bases; unmatched junction bases: 8. The CDR3 DNA follows: TGTGCCAGTAGTATGTCGGCCAGGGGGTCCACTGAAGCTTTCTTT. Its protein is CASSMSARGSTEAFF.

Details on this clone: Other nucleotide sequences in the sample specify the same CDR3. CDR3 protein: CASSLDRDTYEQYF. CDR3 in DNA: TGTGCCAGCAGCTTAGACAGGGACACTTACGAGCAGTACTTC. The chain recombines TRBV7-2 with TRBJ2-7, with a possible D match to TRBD1 (6 bases). Germline CDR1 is SGHTA and CDR2 is FQGNSA. The CDR3 length is 14 residues. Trimming took 1 base from V and 4 from J, leaving 11 bases between them.

V is TRBV4-3 and J is TRBJ2-1; D gene uncertain. The CDR3 covers 16 residues. The germline V gene has CDR1 LGHNA and CDR2 YSLEER. V was trimmed by 0 bases and J by 7 bases, leaving 16 bases between them. In nucleotides, the CDR3 is TGCGCCAGCAGCCAAGATTACGGCACAGCTAAAAATGAGCAGTTCTTC. Translating it yields CASSQDYGTAKNEQFF.